The 18 T cell receptor beta chains presented below share a single source sample, sequenced in a study of control samples from healthy donors and cancer patients. Sequencing was performed with immunoSEQ multiplex PCR; in TCRdb, only in-frame clones are kept and a portion is missing. There are 150,000 to 200,000 clones in the sample; more than 85% occur only once, and approximately 2% lies in the top ten. Material for sequencing was blood. These receptors all come from a woman aged 40-49 years in good health.

The chain recombines TRBV4-1 with TRBJ2-2, with no clear D. V gave up 4 bases and J gave up 0 bases, with 12 bases separating them. The germline CDR1 and CDR2 sequences are MGHRA and YSYEKL. The CDR3 is made up of 16 amino acids. The CDR3 coding sequence is TGCGCCAGCAGCCCGGACCCGTTCGCGAACACCGGGGAGCTGTTTTTT. Protein product: CASSPDPFANTGELFF.

This sequence joins TRBV18 and TRBJ1-3; D perhaps matches TRBD1 (6 bases). Trimming removed 5 bases at V and 0 bases at J, with 20 bases between. The CDR3 sequence is 18 residues long. Germline V gene data show CDR1 as KGHSH and CDR2 as LQKENI. The CDR3 nucleotides are TGTGCCAGCTCAACCTCGCCCTTGACAGGATTCTCTGGAAACACCATATATTTT. It translates to CASSTSPLTGFSGNTIYF.

The gene calls are TRBV5-1 and TRBJ1-1; TRBD1 is a possible D gene (6 bases). Per germline, CDR1 SGHRS and CDR2 YFSETQ. The CDR3 has 15 amino acids. Trimming took off 0 bases at V and 0 bases at J, with 9 bases between the two ends. The CDR3 spells CASSLAWTVNTEAFF. For the CDR3, the DNA is TGCGCCAGCAGCTTGGCGTGGACAGTGAACACTGAAGCTTTCTTT.

V and J are TRBV6-5 and TRBJ2-7, with 11 positions matching TRBD1. The J segment lost 2 bases and the V segment lost 4 bases, leaving 1 base of the junction unmatched. This CDR3 contains 14 residues. Germline CDR1 is MNHEY and CDR2 is SVGAGI. In DNA form, the CDR3 reads TGTGCCAGCAGTTTGGACAGGGGGCCCTACGAGCAGTACTTC. Its translation is CASSLDRGPYEQYF.

This clone was observed once. This CDR3 reads CASSTRGTEAFF. The DNA of the CDR3 is TGTGCCAGCAGTACCAGGGGGACTGAAGCTTTCTTT. The chain employs TRBV6-5 and TRBJ1-1, with 7 bases aligning to TRBD1. V was clipped by 5 bases and J by 5 bases; unmatched bases: 2. Germline V gives CDR1 MNHEY, CDR2 SVGAGI. The CDR3 loop spans 12 amino acids.

The rearrangement uses TRBV28 and TRBJ1-5; perhaps TRBD1 as D (6 bases). The CDR3 covers 15 residues. Germline V gene data show CDR1 as MDHEN and CDR2 as SYDVKM. Trimming took off 6 bases at V and 4 bases at J, with 16 bases between the two ends. CDR3 amino acids: CASSLDVGANQPQHF. Here the CDR3 DNA reads TGTGCCAGCAGCTTGGATGTGGGGGCAAATCAGCCCCAGCATTTT. The variable domain in full, completed from reference TRBV28 and TRBJ1-5, reads DVKVTQSSRYLVKRTGEKVFLECVQDMDHENMFWYRQDPGLGLRLIYFSYDVKMKEKGDIPEGYSVSREKKERFSLILESASTNQTSMYLCASSLDVGANQPQHFGDGTRLSIL.

Here the CDR3 DNA reads TGTGCCAGCAGCTTGGGGGTAGATCTAGGCGAGCAGTACTTC. It yields the protein CASSLGVDLGEQYF. V and J are TRBV5-4 and TRBJ2-7, with D unclear. Trimming removed 0 bases at V and 6 bases at J, with 13 bases between. The CDR3 has 14 amino acids. Germline V gives CDR1 SGHNT, CDR2 YYREEE (reference sequence).

This sequence joins TRBV29-1 and TRBJ1-4; no reliable D call. V lost 5 bases and J lost 0, with 10 bases in between. Germline V gene sequence: CDR1 SQVTM, CDR2 ANQGSEA. This CDR3 region has 14 residues. The CDR3 reads CSVTPRATNEKLFF. The CDR3 nucleotides are TGCAGCGTTACCCCAAGGGCAACTAATGAAAAACTGTTTTTT.

This chain links TRBV29-1 with TRBJ2-5, with D perhaps TRBD2 (5 bases). Germline V CDR1 and CDR2: SQVTM, ANQGSEA. The CDR3 covers 13 residues. The germline V and J ends were trimmed by 4 bases and 1 base, with 10 bases remaining between them. CDR3 residues: CSVAPGFQETQYF. DNA for the CDR3: TGCAGCGTTGCCCCGGGATTCCAAGAGACCCAGTACTTC.

V and J are TRBV25-1 and TRBJ1-6; possible D gene TRBD1, 6 bases. CDR3 size: 13 residues. The V end lost 10 bases, the J end lost 9 bases, and 16 bases lay between the germline ends. Germline values: CDR1 MGHDK, CDR2 SYGVNS. CDR3 region: CATTHRAGSPLHF. The CDR3 DNA reads as TGTGCCACGACTCACAGGGCTGGTTCACCCCTCCACTTT.

Written as DNA, the CDR3 is TGTGCCATCAGTGAGAAGTCTAGCGGGGGACTCACAGATACGCAGTATTTT. Translation: CAISEKSSGGLTDTQYF. This rearrangement joins TRBV10-3 to TRBJ2-3; 10 bases are shared with TRBD2. CDR3 length: 17 amino acids. The germline V gene has CDR1 ENHRY and CDR2 SYGVKD. J gave up 2 bases and V 2 bases, and 7 bases lay outside the gene matches.

The chain couples TRBV4-1 to TRBJ2-7, with 9 bases matching TRBD2. The CDR3 spans 16 residues. The germline gives CDR1 MGHRA, CDR2 YSYEKL. J lost 7 bases, V lost 0 bases, and 10 bases had no gene match. CDR3: CASSQDAGGGAGEQYF. The CDR3 coding sequence is TGCGCCAGCAGCCAAGATGCAGGCGGGGGGGCCGGTGAGCAGTACTTC.

V is TRBV18 and J is TRBJ2-3, with 9 positions matching TRBD1. The CDR3 is 14 residues long. From germline, CDR1 is KGHSH and CDR2 LQKENI. With 6 bases clipped from V and 8 bases from J, the junction kept 9 bases outside the gene matches. The CDR3 loop reads CASSQNRGQVTQYF. The CDR3 region has the DNA TGTGCCAGCTCCCAAAACAGGGGGCAAGTTACGCAGTATTTT. The full variable domain, rest sourced from reference TRBV18 and TRBJ2-3, is NAGVMQNPRHLVRRRGQEARLRCSPMKGHSHVYWYRQLPEEGLKFMVYLQKENIIDESGMPKERFSAEFPKEGPSILRIQQVVRGDSAAYFCASSQNRGQVTQYFGPGTRLTVL.

CDR3 nucleotide sequence: TGTGCCAGCAGCGGGGGGACCGAAGCTTTCTTT. Its protein product is CASSGGTEAFF. The chain joins TRBV4-2 to TRBJ1-1; tentative D call: TRBD1 (5 bases). CDR3 length equals 11 residues. V was shortened by 5 bases and J by 8 bases, with 9 bases between the two germline ends. Germline V gene sequence: CDR1 LGHNA, CDR2 YNFKEQ.

J is TRBJ1-1 and V is TRBV5-4; D gene ambiguous. The ends were cut back, 2 bases at V and 4 bases at J, with 18 bases in the middle. This CDR3 region has 16 residues. The germline V gene encodes CDR1 SGHNT and CDR2 YYREEE (reference sequence). CDR3 amino acids: CASSFESTGEATEAFF. CDR3 in DNA: TGTGCCAGCAGCTTCGAATCAACCGGGGAGGCCACTGAAGCTTTCTTT.

The chain joins TRBV12-3 or TRBV12-4 to TRBJ2-5, with 8 bases lining up with TRBD2. The CDR3 sequence is 13 residues long. Trimming removed 5 bases from V and 3 bases from J; junction bases left unmatched: 2. The CDR3: CASSAGLEETQYF. In DNA form, the CDR3 reads TGTGCCAGCAGTGCGGGACTAGAAGAGACCCAGTACTTC.

This chain uses TRBV6-4 with TRBJ1-1, with TRBD1 matching over 11 bases. CDR3 length: 19 residues. Germline assignment: CDR1 MRHNA and CDR2 SNTAGT. V gave up 4 bases and J gave up 3 bases; unmatched junction bases: 16. The CDR3 nucleotides are TGTGCCAGCAGTGCCCTCGGACAGGGGGCGCCCCGAGGGGACACTGAAGCTTTCTTT. Translation gives CASSALGQGAPRGDTEAFF.

The J gene is TRBJ2-5, the V gene TRBV6-1, with D unclear. The CDR3 length is 13 residues. Deletions cut 1 base from V and 1 base from J, with 4 bases between. Germline V CDR1 and CDR2: MNHNS, SASEGT. CDR3 nucleotides: TGTGCCAGCAGTGAAGATAGCCAAGAGACCCAGTACTTC. Its translation: CASSEDSQETQYF.